Shown below are 11 T cell receptor beta chains from a single sample sequenced in a study of blood T cell repertoires in COVID-19. Clones were sequenced by immunoSEQ multiplex PCR, and TCRdb holds only the in-frame ones, with some missing. The table has about 460,000 clones, 75% to 90% seen once. Material for sequencing was PBMCs or T cells enriched from blood (not recorded which). These receptors were obtained from a woman in her sixties or seventies who had recovered from COVID-19.

V is TRBV18 and J is TRBJ1-2; D is unclear. This CDR3 is built from 19 residues. V gave up 4 bases and J gave up 6 bases, with 30 bases separating them. Germline lookup yields CDR1 KGHSH and CDR2 LQKENI. The CDR3 loop reads CASSRPRETPFPFFDGYTF. CDR3 nucleotide sequence: TGTGCCAGCTCACGTCCTAGGGAGACGCCCTTTCCCTTTTTCGATGGCTACACCTTC.

The sample holds a few counts of this clone. V is TRBV3-1 (or the pseudogene TRBV3-2) and J is TRBJ1-6; TRBD1 matches at 7 bases. V was pared by 3 bases and J by 6 bases, with 2 bases of the junction left unmatched. The germline gives CDR1 LGHDT, CDR2 YNNKEL (reference sequence). This CDR3 contains 14 residues. CDR3 DNA sequence: TGTGCCAGCAGCCAGGGACAGCCTAATTCACCCCTCCACTTT. Its translation: CASSQGQPNSPLHF.

V is TRBV30 and J is TRBJ2-3, with 9 bases aligning to TRBD2. The J segment lost 10 bases and the V segment lost 1 base, leaving 18 bases of the junction unmatched. The CDR3 has 17 residues. Germline V gives CDR1 GTSNPN, CDR2 SVGIG (reference sequence). In DNA form, the CDR3 reads TGTGCCTGGAGTGGGCCCCAAGGGATCGGCGGGGGGGGTGCGCAGTATTTT. Amino acids: CAWSGPQGIGGGGAQYF.

V and J are TRBV11-2 and TRBJ1-1; D may be TRBD1 (5 bases). There are 14 residues in the CDR3. Germline lookup yields CDR1 SGHAT and CDR2 FQNNGV. V lost 4 bases to trimming and J lost 4 bases, with 13 bases between them. As DNA, the CDR3 is TGTGCCAGCAGCTCAGGGACTTCGGTCACTGAAGCTTTCTTT. The encoded protein is CASSSGTSVTEAFF.

The chain recombines TRBV27 with TRBJ2-7; 7 bases match TRBD1. V lost 5 bases, J lost 5 bases, and 24 bases stayed unmatched. Germline assignment: CDR1 MNHEY and CDR2 SMNVEV (reference sequence). This CDR3 has 19 amino acids. CDR3 DNA: TGTGCCAGCAGTCCCTTACGAGGGGGCCTAAGCCCTTGGATCAACGAGCAGTACGTC. Its protein product is CASSPLRGGLSPWINEQYV.

The V call is TRBV7-2, the J call TRBJ2-1, with 9 bases fitting TRBD2. The CDR3 is 16 residues long. From germline, CDR1 is SGHTA and CDR2 FQGNSA. Germline trimming cut 5 bases from V and 5 bases from J; bases unmatched to any gene: 10. The CDR3 nucleotides are TGTGCCAGCAGCCGCTTGGCGGGGGGGCAGGACAATGAGCAGTTCTTC. Encoded protein: CASSRLAGGQDNEQFF.

Comments on this clone: In the same sample, other DNA sequences code for this CDR3. This sequence joins TRBV5-1 and TRBJ1-4; perhaps TRBD1 as D (5 bases). V gave up 0 bases and J gave up 5 bases, with 8 bases separating them. Germline values: CDR1 SGHRS, CDR2 YFSETQ. The CDR3 has 14 amino acids. Written as DNA, the CDR3 is TGCGCCAGCAGCTTGGGGGGCCCCAATGAAAAACTGTTTTTT. Translating gives CASSLGGPNEKLFF. The complete variable domain, with remaining parts taken from reference TRBV5-1 and TRBJ1-4, reads KAGVTQTPRYLIKTRGQQVTLSCSPISGHRSVSWYQQTPGQGLQFLFEYFSETQRNKGNFPGRFSGRQFSNSRSEMNVSTLELGDSALYLCASSLGGPNEKLFFGSGTQLSVL.

V and J are TRBV19 and TRBJ1-2, with no clear D. Germline values: CDR1 LNHDA, CDR2 SQIVND (reference sequence). V lost 6 bases and J lost 0, with 14 bases in between. This CDR3 region has 15 residues. As DNA, the CDR3 is TGTGCCAGTAGGGTGGGAGAAGTTTCTAACTATGGCTACACCTTC. Protein: CASRVGEVSNYGYTF.

Written as DNA, the CDR3 is TGTGCCAGCAGTAACAGGGGGCTCACTGAAGCTTTCTTT. As protein: CASSNRGLTEAFF. The chain is built from TRBV2 and TRBJ1-1, with 9 bases matching TRBD1. This CDR3 is built from 13 residues. Germline V gene lookup returns CDR1 SNHLY and CDR2 FYNNEI. Unmatched junction bases numbered 2, after V lost 5 bases and J lost 4 bases.

The chain is built from TRBV7-9 and TRBJ2-7; D is perhaps TRBD1 (6 bases). CDR1 and CDR2 (germline): SEHNR, FQNEAQ (reference sequence). The CDR3 consists of 15 residues. The V and J ends lost 5 bases and 4 bases respectively, with 18 bases between them. The DNA of the CDR3 is TGTGCCAGCAGCCAAAGAGGGGGATTTGATTACGAGCAGTACGTC. It translates to CASSQRGGFDYEQYV.

The J gene is TRBJ2-3, the V gene TRBV2, with 11 bases identical to TRBD2. Per germline, CDR1 SNHLY and CDR2 FYNNEI. The J segment lost 6 bases and the V segment lost 7 bases, leaving 9 bases of the junction unmatched. This CDR3 is 15 amino acids long. The CDR3 nucleotides read TGTGCCAGCAATCTCCTAGCGGGGGGAAGGGATACGCAGTATTTT. Its protein is CASNLLAGGRDTQYF.